The clone carrying this T cell receptor (beta chain) has only a few counts. The data belong to a study of T cells in Graves' hyperthyroidism and ophthalmopathy. What was amplified from RNA transcripts were TCR beta CDR3 regions. First-round RT-PCR with HTBI primers amplified the TCR CDR3 region. TCRdb ran MiXCR on the multiplex PCR reads and lists one entry per CDR3 protein. The sample lists around 400,000 distinct CDR3 sequences, around 25% occurring once. V lost 6 bases and J lost 8; bases outside the gene matches: 4. The CDR3 is 12 amino acids. Germline V gene data show CDR1 as SNHLY and CDR2 as FYNNEI. Researchers defined stable Graves' hyperthyroidism as no ophthalmopathy progression within 18 months.

The sequenced sample was blood. This TCR derives from a man aged 50 to 59 with Graves' hyperthyroidism. This sequence joins TRBV2 and TRBJ2-4, with 7 nucleotides matching TRBD2. CDR3: CASRGGSDIQYF. The CDR3 DNA is TGTGCCAGCAGGGGAGGGTCCGACATTCAGTACTTC.